This T cell receptor beta chain was recorded in a study of cytomegalovirus exposure and HLA in healthy donors. Study findings and constraints: Reportedly, diagnosis of cytomegalovirus status by the classifier showed high specificity and sensitivity. The study recorded over 150 TCR beta chains that were cytomegalovirus-associated.

Generated by immunoSEQ multiplex PCR, the TCRdb table keeps only in-frame clones and is missing some. This table has tens of thousands of clones, more than 85% appearing once. From the 120-subject validation cohort, which was separate from the roughly 670-subject first cohort, the donors were drawn. The germline CDR1 and CDR2 sequences are MNHNY and SVGAGI (reference sequence). The ends lost 7 bases at V and 8 bases at J; junction bases unmatched: 10. There are 14 residues in the CDR3. Points on this clone: The antigen is undetermined.

This chain uses TRBV6-6 with TRBJ2-1, with 8 bases fitting TRBD1. Sequenced input: PBMCs. This clonotype originated in a woman aged 18-35 years in good health and CMV-seronegative. CDR3 coding DNA: TGTGCCAGCACCAGAGGACAGGGATTCGATGAGCAGTTCTTC. This sequence encodes CASTRGQGFDEQFF.